Listed below are T cell receptor beta chains from one sample, sequenced in a study of PD-L1 blockade in urothelial cancer. Using immunoSEQ multiplex PCR, the repertoire was profiled, and TCRdb retains in-frame clones only, with some absent. Among around 70,000 clones listed, 85% to 90% were seen once. Sequencing was performed on PBMCs, taken around atezolizumab (anti-PD-L1) treatment. The receptors stem from a man between 65 and 85 years old with urothelial cancer. Each CDR3 is given with its conserved first and last residue. The D gene is left open where the match is weak.

j_gene	v_gene	d_gene	CDR3nt	CDR3aa
TRBJ1-1	TRBV5-5	.	TGTGCCAGCAGCTTGGAACTACTGGCGGAAGCTTTCTTT	CASSLELLAEAFF
TRBJ2-7	TRBV27	.	TGTGCCAGCAGTTTAGTCGGTGCCGGGAGCTCCTACGAGCAGTACTTC	CASSLVGAGSSYEQYF
TRBJ1-1	TRBV7-8	.	TGTGCCAGCAGCCCCGGACGGTTATTAACAGGTGACACTGAAGCTTTCTTT	CASSPGRLLTGDTEAFF
TRBJ1-2	TRBV28	TRBD1	TGTGCCAGCAGCCGAGACAGGGTTGGAGGCTACACCTTC	CASSRDRVGGYTF
TRBJ1-2	TRBV29-1	.	TGCAGCGTTGGAGGGAACTATGGCTACACCTTC	CSVGGNYGYTF
TRBJ1-3	TRBV2	.	TGTGCCAGCAGTACGGTGGGCCAGAGCCTCTCTGGAAACACCATATATTTT	CASSTVGQSLSGNTIYF
TRBJ1-2	TRBV25-1	.	TGTGCCAGCAGTGAAGGGGCAGGGGCTAACTATGGCTACACCTTC	CASSEGAGANYGYTF
TRBJ2-7	TRBV11-2	TRBD2	TGTGCCAGCAGCTTAGAAAGGACTAGCGTCTACGAGCAGTACTTC	CASSLERTSVYEQYF
TRBJ1-2	TRBV19	TRBD1	TGTGCCAGTAGTATAGGACAGGGGATCGCTGGCTACACCTTC	CASSIGQGIAGYTF
TRBJ2-7	TRBV11-2	TRBD1	TGTGCCAGCAGTCGCGGACAGGGCTACGAGCAGTACTTC	CASSRGQGYEQYF
TRBJ2-1	TRBV11-2	TRBD2	TGTGCCAGCAGCTTAGGACTAGCGGAGCAGTTCTTC	CASSLGLAEQFF
TRBJ2-1	TRBV7-3	TRBD1	TGTGCCAGCAGCCCGACAGGGGGCGCTGAGCAGTTCTTC	CASSPTGGAEQFF
TRBJ2-7	TRBV28	TRBD1	TGTGCCAGCAGTCCCCGGACAGGGGGCTACGAGCAGTACTTC	CASSPRTGGYEQYF
TRBJ2-1	TRBV29-1	TRBD2	TGCACCGTTGGGAGAGATAGCGGGAGTCTGTTCTTC	CTVGRDSGSLFF